Presented here are 6 T cell receptor beta chains from one specimen sequenced in a study of control samples from healthy donors and cancer patients. Method: immunoSEQ multiplex PCR; TCRdb's copy keeps in-frame clones and lacks some. The table has 130,000 to 150,000 clones, around 92% seen once. Sequenced: blood. These receptors originate from a man aged 25 to 40 in good health.

V and J are TRBV29-1 and TRBJ1-1; no clear D. Germline V CDR1 and CDR2: SQVTM, ANQGSEA. CDR3 size: 15 residues. V gave up 2 bases and J gave up 5 bases, with 18 bases separating them. The CDR3, as DNA: TGCAGCGTTGAACCCCGAACAGTGAGGAGAACTGAAGCTTTCTTT. It codes for CSVEPRTVRRTEAFF.

V usage is TRBV28 and J usage is TRBJ1-1; D is unresolved. Trimming stripped 2 bases from V and 4 bases from J, with 5 bases between. The V gene's germline CDR1 is MDHEN and CDR2 SYDVKM. This CDR3 region has 12 residues. The chain's CDR3 is CASSLGLTEAFF. In DNA form, the CDR3 reads TGTGCCAGCAGTTTAGGGCTCACTGAAGCTTTCTTT.

V usage is TRBV27 and J usage is TRBJ2-7, with 8 bases fitting TRBD2. The CDR3 sequence is 15 residues long. Per the germline V gene, CDR1 is MNHEY and CDR2 is SMNVEV (reference sequence). Trimming removed 2 bases from V and 1 base from J; junction bases left unmatched: 4. CDR3 in DNA: TGTGCCAGCAGTTTAGGCGGGGGGATATCCTACGAGCAGTACTTC. Its translation is CASSLGGGISYEQYF.

This chain joins TRBV9 and TRBJ1-1, with D possibly being TRBD1 (5 bases). Looked up from germline, CDR1 is SGDLS and CDR2 is YYNGEE. The CDR3 covers 14 residues. Between the trimmed V and J ends, which lost 3 bases and 5 bases, there was a span of 14 bases. The CDR3 spells CASSGQTWGTEAFF. CDR3 in DNA: TGTGCCAGCAGCGGACAGACCTGGGGGACTGAAGCTTTCTTT.

The chain combines TRBV7-6 with TRBJ1-2; TRBD1 matches 7 bases. Germline values: CDR1 SGHVS, CDR2 FNYEAQ. V lost 5 bases, J lost 6 bases, and 6 bases stayed unmatched. This CDR3 is 13 amino acids long. The CDR3 is CASSATGRNGYTF. The CDR3, as DNA: TGTGCCAGCAGCGCGACAGGGAGGAATGGCTACACCTTC.

The genes are TRBV12-3 or TRBV12-4 and TRBJ1-1, with 9 bases aligning to TRBD1. The J segment lost 11 bases and the V segment lost 6 bases, leaving 10 bases of the junction unmatched. The CDR3 length is 13 residues. The CDR3 DNA is TGTGCCAGCAGGGGACAGGGTGTAAGATATGCTTTCTTT. As protein: CASRGQGVRYAFF.